This T cell receptor beta chain was retrieved from a study of shared clonotypes between healthy human individuals. Original handling: Quality scores were absent from the junction-only immunoSEQ sequences, so filtering differed. Method: immunoSEQ multiplex PCR; TCRdb's copy keeps in-frame clones and lacks some. The DNA was the basis for D and trimming; V, J and clone size are from that table. The repertoire holds about 360,000 clones, with roughly 70% as singletons. Germline values: CDR1 SGHTA, CDR2 FQGNSA. This CDR3 region has 14 residues. The junction had 8 bases not matched to a gene; V was cut back by 3 bases and J by 7 bases.

The clonotype was recovered from a man between 25 and 39 years old in good health. The chain links TRBV7-2 to TRBJ2-7; 8 bases line up with TRBD1. Sequencing was done on a sample of memory CD4+ T cells sorted from blood. The subset: CD45RA-negative fraction. This CDR3 is CASSLGQGAKEQYF. The CDR3 DNA is TGTGCCAGCAGCTTGGGCCAGGGGGCGAAGGAGCAGTACTTC.